The rows below give T cell receptor beta chains drawn from one sample of a study of T cell clones after liver transplantation. Produced via immunoSEQ multiplex PCR; TCRdb's table is partial and in-frame only. The table includes about 24,000 clones, approximately 71% detected once. The source material was CD4+ T cells from blood, sampled before liver transplant. The receptors derive from a human donor who received a liver transplant. CDR3s include the opening cysteine and the closing phenylalanine or tryptophan. Each record gives: clone size, J gene, V gene, D gene, CDR3 DNA, CDR3 protein. D genes are given only for firm matches. Clone size appears in some rows only: once, few, many, or a class for an expanded clone.

abundance: .; j_gene: TRBJ2-5; v_gene: TRBV30; d_gene: .; CDR3nt: TGTGCCTATCAAAAATTACTTAGGATGGCGGGCCAAGAGACCCAGTACTTC; CDR3aa: CAYQKLLRMAGQETQYF
abundance: few; j_gene: TRBJ1-5; v_gene: TRBV7-8; d_gene: .; CDR3nt: TGTGCCAGCAGCGCCCGGGAGGGCAATCAGCCCCAGCATTTT; CDR3aa: CASSAREGNQPQHF
abundance: .; j_gene: TRBJ2-2; v_gene: TRBV9; d_gene: TRBD2; CDR3nt: TGTGCCAGCAGCGTAGAGGGGACTAGCGGGGGGCTGTTTTTT; CDR3aa: CASSVEGTSGGLFF
abundance: .; j_gene: TRBJ1-1; v_gene: TRBV6-1; d_gene: .; CDR3nt: TGTGCCAGCAGTAGTAAAGGACGCCCGAACACTGAAGCTTTCTTT; CDR3aa: CASSSKGRPNTEAFF
abundance: .; j_gene: TRBJ2-5; v_gene: TRBV7-8; d_gene: TRBD2; CDR3nt: TGTGCCAGCAGCTTAAGGACTAGCGGTAACCAAGAGACCCAGTACTTC; CDR3aa: CASSLRTSGNQETQYF
abundance: .; j_gene: TRBJ2-1; v_gene: TRBV10-3; d_gene: TRBD2; CDR3nt: TGTGCCATCAGGCCCGGACTAGCGGGAGGGAGTGCCGATGAGCAGTTCTTC; CDR3aa: CAIRPGLAGGSADEQFF
abundance: .; j_gene: TRBJ2-5; v_gene: TRBV6-1; d_gene: TRBD2; CDR3nt: TGTGCCAGCAGTGAAGAAACCGGGACTATCCAAGAGACCCAGTACTTC; CDR3aa: CASSEETGTIQETQYF
abundance: .; j_gene: TRBJ1-3; v_gene: TRBV6-1; d_gene: TRBD1; CDR3nt: TGTGCCAGCAGTGAAAGGGGGCACAGGCTCGGAAACACCATATATTTT; CDR3aa: CASSERGHRLGNTIYF
abundance: .; j_gene: TRBJ1-4; v_gene: TRBV7-9; d_gene: .; CDR3nt: TGTGCCAGCACCGTCAGGGAGGGGGAAAAACTGTTTTTT; CDR3aa: CASTVREGEKLFF
abundance: .; j_gene: TRBJ2-3; v_gene: TRBV7-9; d_gene: TRBD2; CDR3nt: TGTGCCAGCAGCTTCGGACGAGCGGGAACAGATACGCAGTATTTT; CDR3aa: CASSFGRAGTDTQYF
abundance: .; j_gene: TRBJ2-5; v_gene: TRBV5-8; d_gene: .; CDR3nt: TGTGCCAGCAGCTTGGAATGGGGGAACACGGGAGAGACCCAGTACTTC; CDR3aa: CASSLEWGNTGETQYF
abundance: .; j_gene: TRBJ2-7; v_gene: TRBV2; d_gene: .; CDR3nt: TGTGCCAGCAAAGGAGAGTCAGGAGTTAGCGAGCAGTACTTC; CDR3aa: CASKGESGVSEQYF
abundance: few; j_gene: TRBJ1-6; v_gene: TRBV10-2; d_gene: TRBD1; CDR3nt: TGCGCCAGCAGCCAATTACAGGGGAATAATTCACCCCTCCACTTT; CDR3aa: CASSQLQGNNSPLHF
abundance: .; j_gene: TRBJ2-2; v_gene: TRBV25-1; d_gene: .; CDR3nt: TGTGCCAGCAGTGGAGTGGTGGCGCAGAACACCGGGGAGCTGTTTTTT; CDR3aa: CASSGVVAQNTGELFF
abundance: .; j_gene: TRBJ2-2; v_gene: TRBV14; d_gene: TRBD1; CDR3nt: TGTGCCAGCAGCCAAGAACGGGACAGGAACACCGGGGAGCTGTTTTTT; CDR3aa: CASSQERDRNTGELFF
abundance: .; j_gene: TRBJ2-2; v_gene: TRBV5-4; d_gene: TRBD2; CDR3nt: TGTGCCAGCAGCTTTTCAGGGAGGGAAGGTGGCGGGGAGCTGTTTTTT; CDR3aa: CASSFSGREGGGELFF
abundance: few; j_gene: TRBJ2-3; v_gene: TRBV18; d_gene: .; CDR3nt: TGTGCCAGCTCACCTTCGGCAGATACGCAGTATTTT; CDR3aa: CASSPSADTQYF
abundance: .; j_gene: TRBJ1-1; v_gene: TRBV5-1; d_gene: .; CDR3nt: TGCGCCAGCAGCTACCAGGGGAACACTGAAGCTTTCTTT; CDR3aa: CASSYQGNTEAFF
abundance: few; j_gene: TRBJ1-6; v_gene: TRBV2; d_gene: TRBD1; CDR3nt: TGTGCCAGCAGGGGGACAGGGCCCAATAATTCACCCCTCCACTTT; CDR3aa: CASRGTGPNNSPLHF
abundance: .; j_gene: TRBJ2-3; v_gene: TRBV6-5; d_gene: TRBD2; CDR3nt: TGTGCCAGCAGGGCTAGCGGGGGGGCCACAGATACGCAGTATTTT; CDR3aa: CASRASGGATDTQYF
abundance: .; j_gene: TRBJ1-3; v_gene: TRBV4-3; d_gene: .; CDR3nt: TGCGCCAGCAGCCACCAGCTCGACGCACGAGGCACCATATATTTT; CDR3aa: CASSHQLDARGTIYF
abundance: .; j_gene: TRBJ2-4; v_gene: TRBV4-3; d_gene: .; CDR3nt: TGCGCCAGCAGCCAAGATACTTCTCTGTCAGGGTATTCTCAGTACTTC; CDR3aa: CASSQDTSLSGYSQYF
abundance: .; j_gene: TRBJ1-2; v_gene: TRBV6-1; d_gene: .; CDR3nt: TGTGCCAGCAGAGCTATCTATGGCTACACCTTC; CDR3aa: CASRAIYGYTF
abundance: .; j_gene: TRBJ1-1; v_gene: TRBV7-9; d_gene: TRBD1; CDR3nt: TGTGCCAGCAGTCAAAATTTACTCGTGGCAGGGGGGAACACTGAAGCTTTCTTT; CDR3aa: CASSQNLLVAGGNTEAFF
abundance: .; j_gene: TRBJ2-2; v_gene: TRBV14; d_gene: .; CDR3nt: TGTGCCAGCAGCCGGAGTAACGCGAACACCGGGGAGCTGTTTTTT; CDR3aa: CASSRSNANTGELFF
abundance: once; j_gene: TRBJ2-5; v_gene: TRBV6-1; d_gene: .; CDR3nt: TGTGCCAGCAGTGATCTCCAAGAGACCCAGTACTTC; CDR3aa: CASSDLQETQYF
abundance: .; j_gene: TRBJ1-1; v_gene: TRBV7-9; d_gene: .; CDR3nt: TGTGCCAGCAGCTTAAGTGGGAACACTGAAGCTTTCTTT; CDR3aa: CASSLSGNTEAFF
abundance: once; j_gene: TRBJ1-4; v_gene: TRBV5-8; d_gene: TRBD1; CDR3nt: TGTGCCAGCAGCTTGAACAACGGACAGGGTGGATGGAAAAAACTGTTTTTT; CDR3aa: CASSLNNGQGGWKKLFF
abundance: .; j_gene: TRBJ1-4; v_gene: TRBV4-2; d_gene: .; CDR3nt: TGTGCCAGCAGCCAAGAAAGGGGGTCCCATGAAAAACTGTTTTTT; CDR3aa: CASSQERGSHEKLFF
abundance: .; j_gene: TRBJ2-3; v_gene: TRBV27; d_gene: .; CDR3nt: TGTGCCAGCAGTGTTTGGCGGGCAGATACGCAGTATTTT; CDR3aa: CASSVWRADTQYF
abundance: .; j_gene: TRBJ2-7; v_gene: TRBV20-1; d_gene: TRBD1; CDR3nt: TGCAGTGGGGGACAGTCCTACGAGCAGTACTTC; CDR3aa: CSGGQSYEQYF
abundance: medium-sized; j_gene: TRBJ2-7; v_gene: TRBV19; d_gene: .; CDR3nt: TGTGCCAGTAGTAAAGACGGCTCCTACGAGCAGTACTTC; CDR3aa: CASSKDGSYEQYF
abundance: .; j_gene: TRBJ2-3; v_gene: TRBV18; d_gene: .; CDR3nt: TGTGCCAGCTCACCTACACGGTCGGCGGCTAAGAAACATCACACAGATACGCAGTATTTT; CDR3aa: CASSPTRSAAKKHHTDTQYF
abundance: .; j_gene: TRBJ2-3; v_gene: TRBV2; d_gene: .; CDR3nt: TGTGCCAGCCTAAGAGGCCCTTCCACAGATACGCAGTATTTT; CDR3aa: CASLRGPSTDTQYF
abundance: .; j_gene: TRBJ2-7; v_gene: TRBV2; d_gene: TRBD1; CDR3nt: TGTGCCAGCAGTCTTTCCCAACAGGGGGCCGCCGAGCAGTACTTC; CDR3aa: CASSLSQQGAAEQYF
abundance: .; j_gene: TRBJ1-6; v_gene: TRBV6-1; d_gene: .; CDR3nt: TGTGCCAGCAGTCCCTCGTGGGGGAATTCACCCCTCCACTTT; CDR3aa: CASSPSWGNSPLHF
abundance: .; j_gene: TRBJ2-6; v_gene: TRBV27; d_gene: .; CDR3nt: TGTGCCAGCAGTCCGCGCCTCTCTGGGGCCAACGTCCTGACTTTC; CDR3aa: CASSPRLSGANVLTF
abundance: .; j_gene: TRBJ2-5; v_gene: TRBV7-2; d_gene: .; CDR3nt: TGTGCCAGCAGCGGTACTAGAACAGAAGAGACCCAGTACTTC; CDR3aa: CASSGTRTEETQYF
abundance: .; j_gene: TRBJ2-7; v_gene: TRBV14; d_gene: TRBD1; CDR3nt: TGTGCCAGCAGCCCCAGGACAGGGAACGAGCAGTACTTC; CDR3aa: CASSPRTGNEQYF
abundance: .; j_gene: TRBJ2-3; v_gene: TRBV29-1; d_gene: TRBD2; CDR3nt: TGCGGCTTACTAGCGGGAGGCCCAGATACGCAGTATTTT; CDR3aa: CGLLAGGPDTQYF
abundance: .; j_gene: TRBJ1-1; v_gene: TRBV28; d_gene: .; CDR3nt: TGTGCCATTCAATCGGGAACTTTGAACACTGAAGCTTTCTTT; CDR3aa: CAIQSGTLNTEAFF